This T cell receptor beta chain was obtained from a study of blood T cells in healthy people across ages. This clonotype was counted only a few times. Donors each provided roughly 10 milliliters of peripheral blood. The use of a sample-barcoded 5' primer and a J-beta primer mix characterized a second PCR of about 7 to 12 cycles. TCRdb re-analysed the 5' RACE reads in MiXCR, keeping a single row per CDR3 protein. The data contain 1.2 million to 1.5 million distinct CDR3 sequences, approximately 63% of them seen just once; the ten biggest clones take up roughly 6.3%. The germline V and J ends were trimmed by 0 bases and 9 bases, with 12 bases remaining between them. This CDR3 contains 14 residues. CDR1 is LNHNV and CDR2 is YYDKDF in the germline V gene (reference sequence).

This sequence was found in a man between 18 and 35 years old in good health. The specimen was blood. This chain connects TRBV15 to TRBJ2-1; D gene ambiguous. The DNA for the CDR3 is TGTGCCACCAGCAGAGATCGGCTAGTGGGTGAGCAGTTCTTC. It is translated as CATSRDRLVGEQFF.